This record looks at one TCR beta chain sequence and its context. Its recognized antigen is unknown. The input lacks base qualities; no much larger clone sits a single base away. The data were taken from a study of blood T cell repertoires in COVID-19 (dated by TCRdb to 2019 to 2021). At the level of the whole study: Samples covering the acute and convalescent phases of COVID-19 were provided by collaborators in the United States, Italy and Spain. The material from the prospective study consisted of cDNA or gDNA derived from T cells, B-cell-depleted T cells, or PBMCs. Deeply sampled blood TCRbeta repertoires from subjects exposed to, actively infected with, or recovered from COVID-19 were included in the dataset. The repertoires were made available in a free public database intended to serve as a resource for research on the immune response to SARS-CoV-2. The samples were drawn from two sources: the first 160 participants of the ongoing ImmuneRACE study, and 1,000 to 1,500 subjects contributed by 6 global collaborators. Nearly every sample came with metadata listing a de-identified subject ID, COVID-19 status, age in years and sex. Where available, HLA class I and class II types were taken from metadata supplied by the sample provider and were not determined by assay-based typing.

General study outcomes and caveats: Clinical and demographic metadata were provided uncurated, with the amount varying by source and participant.

TCRbeta CDR3 regions were amplified from genomic DNA using the immunoSEQ Assay, a bias-controlled multiplex PCR. Per the source publication's procedure: The number of nucleated cells in each sample was estimated by amplification of reference gene primers within the assay. To quantify the absolute abundance of each unique TCRbeta CDR3 rearrangement, sequence reads were collapsed and filtered. For each sample, productive Simpson clonality was calculated by taking the square root of Simpson's diversity index across productive rearrangements. This immuneACCESS table, as held by TCRdb, lists in-frame sequences with V and J called but not all clones. Of the missing ones, under half trace to an unresolved V gene in checked studies; the others have no known cause. V, J and clone size reflect that table, while D and trimming were determined from the DNA. The sample profile shows roughly 190,000 clones; about 88% of them were found once. The ten largest clones represent around 0.77% of the sample.

Enrolling through a virtual design, the prospective study's participants ranged in age from roughly 18 to 100 years and lived across 24 United States geographic areas. In the prospective study, participants were assigned to cohorts based on the clinical history participants reported in a screening survey and a study questionnaire. Recovered participants in ImmuneRACE Cohort 3 were defined as having two consecutive negative NP/OP PCR tests, clearance from a healthcare professional, or resolution of symptoms. Each participant in the prospective study had whole blood, serum and a nasopharyngeal or oropharyngeal swab collected by mobile phlebotomists. Participants in the prospective study had the option to provide additional blood draws and questionnaires over a roughly 2-month period. Prospective study blood samples were shipped either frozen or at room temperature before DNA extraction. V is pared back by 1 base and J by 8 bases, with 5 bases lying between the germline termini. The CDR3 starts with the cysteine, ends with the phenylalanine, and has 12 residues. Of all the DNA, just the CDR3 is kept, 36 bases in frame from base 1.

The sequence was collected from a woman aged 18-30 years who had recovered from COVID-19. This sequence uses TRBV12-3 or TRBV12-4 and TRBJ1-4; no D gene call is confident. The specimen was PBMCs or T cells enriched from blood (not recorded which). The CDR3 is CASSLVREKLFF. The DNA sequence is TGTGCCAGCAGTTTAGTCAGGGAAAAACTGTTTTTT.